This T cell receptor (beta chain) was sequenced for a study of T cell changes during pregnancy in multiple sclerosis. The CDR3 is made up of 15 amino acids. TCRdb keeps only in-frame clones here, not all; method: immunoSEQ multiplex PCR. The sample lists 50,000 or so clones, approximately 92% occurring once. The sequenced sample was CD4+ T cells from peripheral blood mononuclear cells, obtained in the third trimester of pregnancy. The chain uses TRBV21-1 and TRBJ1-4. TRBV21-1 corresponds to a pseudogene. The clonotype originates from a female donor with multiple sclerosis, enrolled in a pregnancy study. This chain's CDR3 is CASSKAGRALEKLFF. The DNA for the CDR3 is TGTGCCAGCAGCAAAGCTGGGAGGGCCCTAGAAAAACTGTTTTTT.